This T cell receptor (beta chain) comes out of a study of cytomegalovirus exposure and HLA in healthy donors (TCRdb year 2017). Regarding the complete study: In an earlier analysis of approximately 500 of the donors, approximately 260 Gb of sequence data and approximately 100 million unique TCR beta sequences from approximately 180 million T cells were reported. Along with the approximately 620-subject first cohort, a separate validation cohort of approximately 110 different subjects was used. A later genetic analysis took genome-wide SNP genotypes for 398 of the 666 donors and used that subset as a discovery cohort. HLA typing covered class I and class II loci at four-digit resolution. To decide whether each TCR beta V gene segment behaved as functional or pseudogenic, an earlier analysis of 587 of the donors relied on high-throughput TCR beta sequencing. Among 398 genotyped donors of the cohort, an average of around 250,000 unique TCR beta nucleotide sequences was sequenced per donor, of which 15% to 20% were non-productive. Using immunosequencing, the study profiled T cell repertoires from about 620 subjects and related those repertoires to cytomegalovirus serostatus. Donor age, sex, ethnicity and CMV serostatus were compiled together with the repertoire data. Several DR-DQ haplotypes were treated as single units for association and clustering because of strong linkage in the cohort. Rather than using new phenotypic data, the later analysis identified candidate immune exposures from TCR beta sequences and from how often those sequences occurred across donors. An early release covering 550 to 700 HLA-typed donors comprised about 300 gigabases of sequencing data and approximately 80 million unique TCR sequences. In a later analysis, previously published TCR beta repertoires from several hundred donors were re-analyzed and high-resolution HLA genotyping was added so that TCR occurrence patterns could be studied. All discovery cohort repertoires had been generated on a single sequencing platform. The study combined high-throughput TCR immunosequencing, statistical association of individual TCRs with disease status, and machine learning to predict cytomegalovirus infection status. The number of donors typed differed by locus, with roughly 620-640 for A, B, C, DRB1 and DQB1, around 500 for DQA1, nearly 610 for DPA1, and some 440 for DPB1. Of the roughly 400 genotyped donors, more than 75% were placed in the genetic ancestry cluster associated with self-reported Caucasian donors. The aim of the study was to test whether cataloging public T cell receptors could identify signatures of past pathogen exposure. General conclusions and limits of the study: Compared with equally common non-associated chains, HLA-associated TCR beta chains in a later analysis were more clonally expanded and had lower generation probabilities. In a later analysis, several top co-occurrence clusters were reported to appear linked to parvovirus B19, influenza, CMV and Epstein-Barr virus. According to a later analysis, most CMV-associated TCR beta chains appeared to be HLA-restricted, and the HLA associations seemed to be driven largely by CMV exposure. When HLA alleles, especially DR and DQ, strongly co-occurred, TCR associations were difficult to assign to individual alleles. Three of the identified cytomegalovirus-associated TCR beta chains were confirmed in vitro to be specific for cytomegalovirus antigens. In a later genetic analysis, fewer N-insertions in productive TCRs were reported among donors in an Asian-associated ancestry cluster than the roughly 700-donor mean. A further reported finding was that TCR beta sequences accurately predicted the HLA-A and HLA-B alleles for most subjects in the first cohort. The authors suggested that the approach could potentially be extended to other disease states and immunological phenotypes. An association between a missense DCLRE1C variant and V-gene and J-gene trimming of TCR beta chains was found in a later genetic analysis and replicated in an independent cohort. A later analysis found that TCR association rates varied across HLA loci, with DRB1 alleles showing the most associated TCRs and HLA-C alleles the fewest. The classifier was reported to diagnose cytomegalovirus status with high specificity and sensitivity in both the original cohort and the validation cohort. This cohort had only TCR beta chains sequenced, and the lack of alpha or paired-chain data limited which features could be detected. The earlier analysis of 587 of the donors excluded 15 to 20 rarely observed V segments, including chromosome 9 orphons, because counts were too low. A total of 164 TCR beta chains were listed by the study as associated with cytomegalovirus. Presence/absence analyses assumed roughly uniform sequencing depth across donors, an assumption that may not hold. While some public TCRs were present in many individuals, most TCR sequences turned up only very rarely across donors. Immune exposure information for the cohort was limited to CMV serostatus. A later analysis associated about 17,000 TCR beta sequences with specific HLA alleles at a false discovery rate of 0.05. Broadly in line with IMGT annotations, most TCR beta V segments showed up in productive rearrangements about 87% or about 30% of the time in an earlier analysis of some 590 of the donors. Because HLA typing was unavailable for some donors at each locus, only the typed subset was used in association tests. Correlated functional status among segregating V segments might reflect linkage disequilibrium, but an unknown experimental factor could not be ruled out. A group of highly shared sequence variants was considered likely to be a technical artifact of the sequencing pipeline.

In regard to this clone: Its specific antigen is unknown. No much larger clone exists at a distance of one base, and base qualities are not known.

The cohort consisted of some 730 healthy bone marrow donors. Cohort members were all nominally healthy when sampled, although unrecorded immune exposures were likely present. The donor was CMV seropositive and was included in the group of some 290 seropositive cohort members. Each donor provided a peripheral blood sample, and peripheral blood mononuclear cells were used for TCR beta sequencing. The Qiagen DNeasy Blood Extraction Kit was used to extract genomic DNA from the blood cell samples. The library was obtained by the immunoSEQ multiplex PCR assay. For the multiplex PCR, a mixture combining 60 forward primers for TCR Vbeta segments and 13 reverse primers for TCR Jbeta segments was used. The CDR3 region of rearranged TCR beta genes was amplified from genomic DNA with a multiplex PCR assay. Amplified TCR beta libraries were sequenced as 87-base-pair reads on the Illumina HiSeq System. The paper's processing steps were these. A later analysis tallied tens of millions of unique TCR beta chains across the 666 repertoires, and around 12 million of those chains were shared by two or more donors. Raw reads were error-corrected and collapsed into unique sequences by a nearest-neighbor algorithm in which closely related sequences were merged to remove PCR and sequencing errors. CDR3 sequences were aligned to IMGT reference sequences to assign V, D and J gene segments. For a sequence to be retained, a match of at least six nucleotides to both a V gene segment and a J gene segment was required. Rearrangements were classified as productive when the CDR3 lacked stop codons and remained in frame with V and J, and all other rearrangements were classified as non-productive. Following IMGT convention, CDR3 was defined as the stretch from the second conserved V-encoded cysteine up to the conserved J-encoded phenylalanine. The earlier analysis of roughly 590 of the donors excluded sequences that lacked an unambiguous match to a single V gene segment. An earlier analysis of roughly 590 of the donors called V segments functional above 56.7% productive rearrangements and segregating when the between-donor standard deviation exceeded 5%. A statistical classification framework was built to diagnose cytomegalovirus status from the catalog of TCR beta chain sequences. A later analysis assigned V and J genes by comparing TCR nucleotide sequences with IMGT/GENE-DB human TR gene sequences. Using the TCRdist pipeline, a later analysis assigned CDR3 sequences along with most-parsimonious VDJ recombination scenarios. A later analysis defined each TCR beta chain by its CDR3 amino acid sequence plus V-gene family, and excluded reads lacking a unique V-gene family. In a later analysis, approximately 590 highly shared, low-generation-probability nucleotide sequences were removed to address suspected cross-contamination and a sequencing artifact. A later analysis calculated a clonal expansion index for each public chain from normalized within-repertoire ranks of inferred template counts. In a later analysis, generation probabilities were computed with a VDJ recombination model fitted to out-of-frame rearrangements, and the resulting probabilities were checked against IGoR. In a later analysis, hypergeometric tests were used to score TCR-TCR, TCR-HLA and TCR-CMV co-occurrence, with a repertoire-size bias correction applied to TCR pairs. False discovery rates were estimated in a later analysis by permuting HLA or CMV assignments 20 times. In a later analysis, co-occurring TCRs were grouped with DBSCAN, and TCRdist sequence similarity was added when clustering was performed within HLA-allele-positive subsets. Repertoires with fewer than 30,000 or more than 120,000 public chains were left out of co-occurrence clustering, as were a handful of repertoires with anomalous nucleotide sharing. TCRdb obtained this table from immuneACCESS and retained in-frame rearrangements with V and J assigned. These tables miss some clones; where compared with another copy, unresolved V genes account for less than half of the shortfall, and the remainder is unexplained. V and J calls and clone size follow that table, whereas D and trimming were derived from the DNA. The sample yields nearly 200,000 clones; around 83% were counted once. 6.5% of the sample goes to the ten largest clones.

This receptor was identified in a woman aged 50 to 60 in good health and CMV-seropositive. Input material: PBMCs.

The DNA reads as follows: TGTGCCAGCAGCTTGGGCTCAGGGGCAGGAAACACCATATATTTT. Translation gives CASSLGSGAGNTIYF. The chain links TRBV5-4 with TRBJ1-3; the D segment could be TRBD1, given 6 matching bases. The CDR3 contains 15 residues, cysteine and phenylalanine counted. Only the CDR3 portion is preserved as DNA: 45 bases, with reading frame beginning at the first base. The germline V gene (reference sequence) specifies SGHNT as CDR1 and YYREEE as CDR2. Deletion took 0 bases off V and 4 bases off J, with a span of 11 bases between the germline ends.